This T cell receptor (beta chain) was documented in a study of yellow fever vaccine responses in identical twins. This CDR3 has 12 residues. The V and J ends lost 3 bases and 8 bases respectively, with 8 bases between them. Germline V lookup: CDR1 SNHLY, CDR2 FYNNEI. TCRdb processed the RT-PCR reads anew with MiXCR; each CDR3 protein has one entry. The data contain some 15,000 distinct CDR3 sequences, about four fifths of them singletons. The chain uses TRBV2 and TRBJ2-1; no clear D gene. This clonotype was sampled from a woman under 30 who received the yellow fever vaccine. This sample comprised T cells from blood (PBMCs), unsorted or a sorted subset (not recorded which), obtained before or after yellow fever vaccination (not recorded which). CDR3 coding DNA: TGTGCCAGCAGTGAGTCAGGTTATGAGCAGTTCTTC. Protein sequence: CASSESGYEQFF.